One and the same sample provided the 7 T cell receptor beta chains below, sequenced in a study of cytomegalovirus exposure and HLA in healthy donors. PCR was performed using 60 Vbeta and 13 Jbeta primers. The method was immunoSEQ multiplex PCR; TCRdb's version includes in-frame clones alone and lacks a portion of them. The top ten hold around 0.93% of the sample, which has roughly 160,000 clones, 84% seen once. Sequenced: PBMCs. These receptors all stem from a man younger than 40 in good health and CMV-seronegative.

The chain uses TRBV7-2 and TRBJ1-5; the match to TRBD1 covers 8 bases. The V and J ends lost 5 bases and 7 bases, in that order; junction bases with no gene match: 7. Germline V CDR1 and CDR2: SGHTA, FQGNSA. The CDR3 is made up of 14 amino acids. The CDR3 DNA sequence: TGTGCCAGCAGCCCGTGGACAGGGCCCCAGCCCCAGCATTTT. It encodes CASSPWTGPQPQHF.

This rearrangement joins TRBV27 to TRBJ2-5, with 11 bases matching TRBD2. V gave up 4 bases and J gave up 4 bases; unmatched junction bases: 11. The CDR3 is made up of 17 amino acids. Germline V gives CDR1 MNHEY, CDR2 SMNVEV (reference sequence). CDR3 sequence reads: CASSSPTTGTSGETQYF. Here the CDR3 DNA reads TGTGCCAGCAGTTCCCCCACAACAGGGACTAGCGGAGAGACCCAGTACTTC.

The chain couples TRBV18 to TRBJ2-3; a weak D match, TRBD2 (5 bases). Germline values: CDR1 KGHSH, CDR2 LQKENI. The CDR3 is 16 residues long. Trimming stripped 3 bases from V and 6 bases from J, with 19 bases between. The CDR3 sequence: CASSPRTSGGRDTQYF. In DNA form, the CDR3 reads TGTGCCAGCTCACCCCGAACTAGTGGTGGTAGGGATACGCAGTATTTT.

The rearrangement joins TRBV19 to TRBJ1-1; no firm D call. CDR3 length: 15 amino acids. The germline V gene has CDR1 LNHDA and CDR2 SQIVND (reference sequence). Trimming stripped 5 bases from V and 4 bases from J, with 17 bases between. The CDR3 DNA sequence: TGTGCCAGTAGTTCAGTTGAGGGAGCGGGCACTGAAGCTTTCTTT. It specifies CASSSVEGAGTEAFF.

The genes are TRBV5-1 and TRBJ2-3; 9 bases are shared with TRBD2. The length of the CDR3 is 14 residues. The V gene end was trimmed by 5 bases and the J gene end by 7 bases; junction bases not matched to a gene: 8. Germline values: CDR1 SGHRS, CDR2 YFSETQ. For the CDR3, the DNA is TGCGCCAGCAGGGACGATAGCGGGGGAAATACGCAGTATTTT. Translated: CASRDDSGGNTQYF.

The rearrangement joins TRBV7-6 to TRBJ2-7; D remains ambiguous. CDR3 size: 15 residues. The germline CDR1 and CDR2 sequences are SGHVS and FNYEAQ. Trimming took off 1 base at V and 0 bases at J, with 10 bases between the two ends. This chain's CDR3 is CASSLGAQSSYEQYF. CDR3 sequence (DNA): TGTGCCAGCAGCTTAGGAGCTCAAAGCTCCTACGAGCAGTACTTC.

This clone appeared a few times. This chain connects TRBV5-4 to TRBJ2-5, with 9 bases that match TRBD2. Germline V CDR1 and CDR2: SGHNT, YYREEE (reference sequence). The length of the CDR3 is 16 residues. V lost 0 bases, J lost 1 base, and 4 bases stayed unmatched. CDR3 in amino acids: CASSLAARGGQETQYF. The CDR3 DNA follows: TGTGCCAGCAGCTTGGCTGCGCGGGGGGGCCAAGAGACCCAGTACTTC. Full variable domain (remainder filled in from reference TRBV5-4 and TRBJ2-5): ETGVTQSPTHLIKTRGQQVTLRCSSQSGHNTVSWYQQALGQGPQFIFQYYREEENGRGNFPPRFSGLQFPNYSSELNVNALELDDSALYLCASSLAARGGQETQYFGPGTRLLVL.